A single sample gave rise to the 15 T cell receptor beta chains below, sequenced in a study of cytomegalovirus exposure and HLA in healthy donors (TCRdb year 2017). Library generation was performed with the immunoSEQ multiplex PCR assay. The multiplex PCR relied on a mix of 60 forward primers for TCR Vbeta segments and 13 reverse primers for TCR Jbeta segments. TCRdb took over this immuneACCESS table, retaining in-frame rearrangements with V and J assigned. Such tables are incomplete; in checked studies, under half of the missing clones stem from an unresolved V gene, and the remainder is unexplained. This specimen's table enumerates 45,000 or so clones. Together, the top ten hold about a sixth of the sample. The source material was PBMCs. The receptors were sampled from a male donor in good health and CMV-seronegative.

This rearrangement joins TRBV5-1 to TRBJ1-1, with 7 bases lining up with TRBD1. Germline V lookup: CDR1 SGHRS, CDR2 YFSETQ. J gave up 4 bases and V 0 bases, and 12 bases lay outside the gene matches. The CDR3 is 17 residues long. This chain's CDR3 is CASSLVYRGEAFTEAFF. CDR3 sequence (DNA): TGCGCCAGCAGCTTGGTATACAGGGGCGAAGCATTCACTGAAGCTTTCTTT.

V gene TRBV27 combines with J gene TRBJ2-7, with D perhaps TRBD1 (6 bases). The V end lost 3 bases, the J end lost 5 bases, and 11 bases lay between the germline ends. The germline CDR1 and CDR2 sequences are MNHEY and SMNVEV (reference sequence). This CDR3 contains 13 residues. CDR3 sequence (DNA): TGTGCCAGCAGTTTGTCCAGGGGCCACGAGCAGTACTTC. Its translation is CASSLSRGHEQYF.

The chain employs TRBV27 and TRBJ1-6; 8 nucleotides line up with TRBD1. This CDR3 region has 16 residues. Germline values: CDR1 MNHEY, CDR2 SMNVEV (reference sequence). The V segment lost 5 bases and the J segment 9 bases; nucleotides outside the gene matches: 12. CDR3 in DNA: TGTGCCAGCAGTGGCAACCGGGACAGGAGCTCTTCACCCCTCCACTTT. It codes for CASSGNRDRSSSPLHF.

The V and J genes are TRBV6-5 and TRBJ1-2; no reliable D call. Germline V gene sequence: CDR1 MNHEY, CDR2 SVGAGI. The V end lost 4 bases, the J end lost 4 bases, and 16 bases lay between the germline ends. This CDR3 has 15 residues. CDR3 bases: TGTGCCAGCAGTTCCACTTATTTGGGGAGCTATGGCTACACCTTC. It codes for CASSSTYLGSYGYTF.

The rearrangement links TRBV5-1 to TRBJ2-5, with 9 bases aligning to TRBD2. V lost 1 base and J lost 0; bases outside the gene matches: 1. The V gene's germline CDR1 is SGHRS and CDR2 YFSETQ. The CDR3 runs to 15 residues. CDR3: CASSLIAGDQETQYF. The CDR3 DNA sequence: TGCGCCAGCAGCTTGATAGCGGGGGACCAAGAGACCCAGTACTTC.

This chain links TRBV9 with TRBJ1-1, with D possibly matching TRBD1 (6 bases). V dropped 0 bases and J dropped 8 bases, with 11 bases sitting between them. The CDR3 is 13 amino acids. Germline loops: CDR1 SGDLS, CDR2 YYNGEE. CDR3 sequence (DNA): TGTGCCAGCAGCGTAGCGACAGGCCCCGAAGCTTTCTTT. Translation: CASSVATGPEAFF.

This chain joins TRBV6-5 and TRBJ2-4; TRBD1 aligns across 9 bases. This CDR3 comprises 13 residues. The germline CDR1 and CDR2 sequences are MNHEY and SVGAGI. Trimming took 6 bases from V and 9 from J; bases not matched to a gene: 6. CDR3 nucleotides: TGTGCCAGCAGGTCGGGACAGGGTGTCATTCAGTACTTC. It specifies CASRSGQGVIQYF.

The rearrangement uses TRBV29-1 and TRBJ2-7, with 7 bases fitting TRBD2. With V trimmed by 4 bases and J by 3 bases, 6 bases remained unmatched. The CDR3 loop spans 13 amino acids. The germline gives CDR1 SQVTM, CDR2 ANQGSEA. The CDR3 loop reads CSVAVGGNYEQYF. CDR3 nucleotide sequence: TGCAGCGTTGCGGTGGGGGGGAACTACGAGCAGTACTTC.

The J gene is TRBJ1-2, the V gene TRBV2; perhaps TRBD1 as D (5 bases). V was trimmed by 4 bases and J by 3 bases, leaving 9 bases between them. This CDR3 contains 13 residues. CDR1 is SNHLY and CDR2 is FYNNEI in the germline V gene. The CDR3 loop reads CASSVGQYYGYTF. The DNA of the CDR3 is TGTGCCAGCAGTGTGGGGCAGTACTATGGCTACACCTTC.

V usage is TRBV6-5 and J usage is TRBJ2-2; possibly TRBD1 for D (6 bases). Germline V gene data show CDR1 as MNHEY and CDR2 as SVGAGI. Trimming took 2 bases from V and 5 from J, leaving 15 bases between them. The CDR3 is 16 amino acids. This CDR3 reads CASSYAGGALTGELFF. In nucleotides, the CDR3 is TGTGCCAGCAGTTACGCTGGGGGCGCCTTAACCGGGGAGCTGTTTTTT.

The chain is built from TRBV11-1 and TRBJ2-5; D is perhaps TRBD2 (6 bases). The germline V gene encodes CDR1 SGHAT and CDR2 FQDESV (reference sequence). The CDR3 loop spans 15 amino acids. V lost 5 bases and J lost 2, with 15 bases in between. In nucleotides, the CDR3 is TGTGCCAGCAGCCTCGCGGCGGGGAGGCAAGAGACCCAGTACTTC. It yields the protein CASSLAAGRQETQYF.

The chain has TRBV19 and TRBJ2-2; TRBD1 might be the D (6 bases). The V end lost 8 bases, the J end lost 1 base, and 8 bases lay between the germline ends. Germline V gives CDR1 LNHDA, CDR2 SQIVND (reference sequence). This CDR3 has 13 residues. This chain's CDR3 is CASVDRNTGELFF. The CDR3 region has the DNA TGTGCCAGTGTGGACAGGAACACCGGGGAGCTGTTTTTT.

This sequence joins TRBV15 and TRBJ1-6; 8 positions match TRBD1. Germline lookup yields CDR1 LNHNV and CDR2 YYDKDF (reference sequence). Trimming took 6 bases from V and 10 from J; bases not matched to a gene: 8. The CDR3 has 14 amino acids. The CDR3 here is CATSSGGDGSPLHF. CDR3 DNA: TGTGCCACCAGTTCAGGGGGCGATGGGTCACCCCTCCACTTT.

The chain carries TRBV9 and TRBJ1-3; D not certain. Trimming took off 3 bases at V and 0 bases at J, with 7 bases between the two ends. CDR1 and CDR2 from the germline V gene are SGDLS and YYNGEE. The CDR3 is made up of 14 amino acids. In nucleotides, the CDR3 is TGTGCCAGCAGCGACTCCTTCTCTGGAAACACCATATATTTT. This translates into CASSDSFSGNTIYF.

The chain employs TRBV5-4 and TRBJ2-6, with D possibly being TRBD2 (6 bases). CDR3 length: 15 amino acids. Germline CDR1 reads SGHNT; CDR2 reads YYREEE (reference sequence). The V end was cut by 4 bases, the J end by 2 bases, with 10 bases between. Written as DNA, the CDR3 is TGTGCCAGCAGCCCGGGGGATCCTGGGGCCAACGTCCTGACTTTC. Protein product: CASSPGDPGANVLTF.